This T cell receptor beta chain came from a study of T cells in Graves' hyperthyroidism and ophthalmopathy. Researchers amplified the TCR beta CDR3 regions from RNA transcripts. Using the HTBI primer set, a first-round RT-PCR was run on the TCR CDR3. TCRdb passed the multiplex PCR reads through MiXCR, listing each CDR3 protein once. The sample includes 330,000 or so distinct CDR3 sequences, around 19% of them seen just once. The CDR3 length is 17 residues. Trimming stripped 4 bases from V and 4 bases from J, with 21 bases between. The germline V gene has CDR1 LNHDA and CDR2 SQIVND (reference sequence).

The material sequenced was blood. The chain carries TRBV19 and TRBJ2-3; D may be TRBD1 (6 bases). The sequence was collected from a man aged 45 to 65 with Graves' ophthalmopathy. CDR3 coding DNA: TGTGCCAGTAGTACCCTCCCGACAGGTTCAGAGGCAGATACGCAGTATTTT. This encodes CASSTLPTGSEADTQYF.